Listed below are T cell receptor beta chains from one sample, sequenced in a study of blood T cell repertoires in COVID-19. Sequencing was performed with immunoSEQ multiplex PCR; in TCRdb, only in-frame clones are kept and a portion is missing. This sample carries about 160,000 clones, roughly 84% of them seen once, and the ten largest clones take 7%. Specimen: PBMCs or T cells enriched from blood (not recorded which). The receptors were gathered from a woman in her forties or fifties who had recovered from COVID-19. Both conserved end residues are part of each CDR3. The order of the fields is CDR3 length, clone size, D gene, J gene, V gene, CDR3 DNA, CDR3 protein. The D gene is left open where the match is weak. Some rows have no size entry. The others give once, few or many, or a class for an expanded clone.

CDR3 length: 16; clone size: .; D gene: TRBD1; J gene: TRBJ1-2; V gene: TRBV27; CDR3 DNA: TGTGCCAGCAGTTTTACAGGGGGAAGGTCAGGCTATGGCTACACCTTC; CDR3 protein: CASSFTGGRSGYGYTF
CDR3 length: 14; clone size: once; D gene: .; J gene: TRBJ2-2; V gene: TRBV3-1/TRBV3-2; CDR3 DNA: TGTGCCAGCAGCCCCCGGGGGTACACCGGGGAGCTGTTTTTT; CDR3 protein: CASSPRGYTGELFF
CDR3 length: 13; clone size: .; D gene: TRBD1; J gene: TRBJ1-4; V gene: TRBV11-2; CDR3 DNA: TGTGCCAGCAGCTGGACAGGGGACGAAAAACTGTTTTTT; CDR3 protein: CASSWTGDEKLFF
CDR3 length: 13; clone size: .; D gene: .; J gene: TRBJ2-7; V gene: TRBV18; CDR3 DNA: TGTGCCAGCTCACCAACAGGCTCCTACGAGCAGTACTTC; CDR3 protein: CASSPTGSYEQYF
CDR3 length: 13; clone size: .; D gene: .; J gene: TRBJ1-2; V gene: TRBV5-1; CDR3 DNA: TGCGCCAGCAGCTCTGCACAGGGAGATGGCTACACCTTC; CDR3 protein: CASSSAQGDGYTF
CDR3 length: 12; clone size: .; D gene: .; J gene: TRBJ2-1; V gene: TRBV19; CDR3 DNA: TGTGCCAGTAGTAGCCCGCGGGTAGAGCAGTTCTTC; CDR3 protein: CASSSPRVEQFF
CDR3 length: 17; clone size: .; D gene: TRBD1; J gene: TRBJ2-3; V gene: TRBV28; CDR3 DNA: TGTGCCAGCAGTTTACCCTTGACAGGGACCCGACTAGATACGCAGTATTTT; CDR3 protein: CASSLPLTGTRLDTQYF
CDR3 length: 16; clone size: .; D gene: .; J gene: TRBJ1-1; V gene: TRBV10-1; CDR3 DNA: TGCGCCAGCAGTCCCGTCACAGGGCCCATGAACACTGAAGCTTTCTTT; CDR3 protein: CASSPVTGPMNTEAFF
CDR3 length: 15; clone size: .; D gene: TRBD1; J gene: TRBJ1-1; V gene: TRBV7-8; CDR3 DNA: TGTGCCAGCAGCTTGCAGGACAGGGGGGGGACTGAAGCTTTCTTT; CDR3 protein: CASSLQDRGGTEAFF
CDR3 length: 14; clone size: .; D gene: .; J gene: TRBJ2-7; V gene: TRBV10-2; CDR3 DNA: TGCGCCAGCCCCACAGGGATTCGCTCCTACGAGCAGTACTTC; CDR3 protein: CASPTGIRSYEQYF
CDR3 length: 15; clone size: .; D gene: TRBD1; J gene: TRBJ1-4; V gene: TRBV27; CDR3 DNA: TGTGCCAGCAGTCCACGCAGGGGGACTAATGAAAAACTGTTTTTT; CDR3 protein: CASSPRRGTNEKLFF
CDR3 length: 16; clone size: .; D gene: TRBD1; J gene: TRBJ1-5; V gene: TRBV27; CDR3 DNA: TGTGCCAGCAGAGGGGGACAGGGGTTTGGCAATCAGCCCCAGCATTTT; CDR3 protein: CASRGGQGFGNQPQHF
CDR3 length: 17; clone size: .; D gene: .; J gene: TRBJ2-7; V gene: TRBV7-2; CDR3 DNA: TGTGCCAGCAGCTTAGACGGGCGCGGGACGACCTTTTACGAGCAGTACTTC; CDR3 protein: CASSLDGRGTTFYEQYF
CDR3 length: 16; clone size: .; D gene: TRBD2; J gene: TRBJ2-3; V gene: TRBV2; CDR3 DNA: TGTGCCAGCAGTGTGGGACTAGCTCAAAGCACAGATACGCAGTATTTT; CDR3 protein: CASSVGLAQSTDTQYF
CDR3 length: 15; clone size: .; D gene: TRBD2; J gene: TRBJ2-7; V gene: TRBV4-3; CDR3 DNA: TGCGCCAGCAGCCAAGTCCCGGGGAGCGGGAGTGTGCAGTACTTC; CDR3 protein: CASSQVPGSGSVQYF
CDR3 length: 14; clone size: .; D gene: .; J gene: TRBJ1-2; V gene: TRBV6-1; CDR3 DNA: TGTGCCAGCAGTGAAGCGTTTGGGGGCAGTAGCTACACCTTC; CDR3 protein: CASSEAFGGSSYTF
CDR3 length: 16; clone size: .; D gene: .; J gene: TRBJ1-2; V gene: TRBV28; CDR3 DNA: TGTGCCAGCAGTTTGCCCCTCGCGGGCCCTATCTATGGCTACACCTTC; CDR3 protein: CASSLPLAGPIYGYTF
CDR3 length: 14; clone size: once; D gene: .; J gene: TRBJ1-4; V gene: TRBV23-1; CDR3 DNA: TGCGCCAGCAGTCAATCCAGGGGTAATGAAAAACTGTTTTTT; CDR3 protein: CASSQSRGNEKLFF
CDR3 length: 15; clone size: .; D gene: .; J gene: TRBJ1-4; V gene: TRBV5-5; CDR3 DNA: TGTGCCAGCAGCCTGGAGGACACTGGGTACGAAAAACTGTTTTTT; CDR3 protein: CASSLEDTGYEKLFF
CDR3 length: 16; clone size: .; D gene: TRBD2; J gene: TRBJ2-1; V gene: TRBV13; CDR3 DNA: TGTGCCAGCAGCGACCAGACTAGCGGATCCTACAATGAGCAGTTCTTC; CDR3 protein: CASSDQTSGSYNEQFF
CDR3 length: 15; clone size: .; D gene: .; J gene: TRBJ1-6; V gene: TRBV28; CDR3 DNA: TGTGCCAGCAGTTTAGTCCTCACCTCGCAGGGCTCCCTCCACTTT; CDR3 protein: CASSLVLTSQGSLHF
CDR3 length: 15; clone size: .; D gene: TRBD1; J gene: TRBJ1-1; V gene: TRBV6-5; CDR3 DNA: TGTGCCAGCATGACCCCAGGAGGGGGCCGAGCGGCAGCTTTCTTT; CDR3 protein: CASMTPGGGRAAAFF
CDR3 length: 16; clone size: .; D gene: .; J gene: TRBJ1-1; V gene: TRBV3-1/TRBV3-2; CDR3 DNA: TGTGCCAGCAGCCAAGATGGGGGGATAAGAAACACTGAAGCTTTCTTT; CDR3 protein: CASSQDGGIRNTEAFF
CDR3 length: 15; clone size: .; D gene: .; J gene: TRBJ1-6; V gene: TRBV9; CDR3 DNA: TGTGCCAGCAGCGTAGACGGAGCCCCCAATTCACCCCTCCACTTT; CDR3 protein: CASSVDGAPNSPLHF
CDR3 length: 13; clone size: .; D gene: .; J gene: TRBJ2-1; V gene: TRBV7-8; CDR3 DNA: TGTGCCAGCAGAAAGACAATCAGCAATGAGCAGTTCTTC; CDR3 protein: CASRKTISNEQFF
CDR3 length: 12; clone size: .; D gene: .; J gene: TRBJ1-1; V gene: TRBV30; CDR3 DNA: TGTGCCTGGGACCGGGGGGGCACTGAAGCTTTCTTT; CDR3 protein: CAWDRGGTEAFF
CDR3 length: 15; clone size: .; D gene: TRBD1; J gene: TRBJ1-4; V gene: TRBV7-9; CDR3 DNA: TGTGCCAGCAGCCGACAGGGGACAACTAATGAAAAACTGTTTTTT; CDR3 protein: CASSRQGTTNEKLFF
CDR3 length: 13; clone size: .; D gene: TRBD1; J gene: TRBJ2-7; V gene: TRBV6-5; CDR3 DNA: TGTGCCAGCAGCCTCGGGACAGCCTACGAGCAGTACTTC; CDR3 protein: CASSLGTAYEQYF
CDR3 length: 17; clone size: .; D gene: TRBD1; J gene: TRBJ2-5; V gene: TRBV28; CDR3 DNA: TGTGCCAGCAGTTCTATCGAACAGGGGCTTGGGGCAGAGACCCAGTACTTC; CDR3 protein: CASSSIEQGLGAETQYF
CDR3 length: 18; clone size: .; D gene: .; J gene: TRBJ2-1; V gene: TRBV28; CDR3 DNA: TGTGCCAGCAGTTCCACCGCCTGGTGGGGCCAGAATAACAATGAGCAGTTCTTC; CDR3 protein: CASSSTAWWGQNNNEQFF
CDR3 length: 13; clone size: .; D gene: TRBD1; J gene: TRBJ1-2; V gene: TRBV2; CDR3 DNA: TGTGCCAGCAGTGGAGGGGGCGCTTATGGCTACACCTTC; CDR3 protein: CASSGGGAYGYTF
CDR3 length: 15; clone size: .; D gene: TRBD1; J gene: TRBJ1-2; V gene: TRBV5-4; CDR3 DNA: TGTGCCAGCAGCCGTCAAACAGGGGGCGTGCGTGGCTACACCTTC; CDR3 protein: CASSRQTGGVRGYTF
CDR3 length: 13; clone size: .; D gene: .; J gene: TRBJ1-1; V gene: TRBV5-5; CDR3 DNA: TGTGCCAGCAGCCCAGGGGTGTACACTGAAGCTTTCTTT; CDR3 protein: CASSPGVYTEAFF
CDR3 length: 13; clone size: .; D gene: TRBD1; J gene: TRBJ1-1; V gene: TRBV30; CDR3 DNA: TGTGCCTGGAGGGACAGGGGAAACACTGAAGCTTTCTTT; CDR3 protein: CAWRDRGNTEAFF
CDR3 length: 15; clone size: .; D gene: TRBD1; J gene: TRBJ1-1; V gene: TRBV19; CDR3 DNA: TGTGCCAGTACCCAAATGGGACAGGGCGACACTGAAGCTTTCTTT; CDR3 protein: CASTQMGQGDTEAFF
CDR3 length: 14; clone size: few; D gene: TRBD1; J gene: TRBJ1-1; V gene: TRBV5-4; CDR3 DNA: TGTGCCAGCAGCGGGGACAGCTACCTCACTGAAGCTTTCTTT; CDR3 protein: CASSGDSYLTEAFF
CDR3 length: 14; clone size: .; D gene: .; J gene: TRBJ2-7; V gene: TRBV18; CDR3 DNA: TGTGCCAGCTCCCCGGCTAGCGTCTCCTACGAGCAGTACTTC; CDR3 protein: CASSPASVSYEQYF
CDR3 length: 17; clone size: .; D gene: TRBD2; J gene: TRBJ2-3; V gene: TRBV4-2; CDR3 DNA: TGTGCCAGCAGCCGGACCTATGGGACTAGCGGCACAGATACGCAGTATTTT; CDR3 protein: CASSRTYGTSGTDTQYF
CDR3 length: 13; clone size: .; D gene: .; J gene: TRBJ2-5; V gene: TRBV7-2; CDR3 DNA: TGTGCCAGCAGCCTTCCGGGACAACATACCCAGTACTTC; CDR3 protein: CASSLPGQHTQYF
CDR3 length: 14; clone size: .; D gene: .; J gene: TRBJ2-7; V gene: TRBV11-2; CDR3 DNA: TGTGCCAGCAGCTCTCACCTAAGGGGCTACGAGCAGTACTTC; CDR3 protein: CASSSHLRGYEQYF